The T cell receptor (beta chain) under discussion was sequenced for a study of blood T cell repertoires in COVID-19. About the research overall: Material from acute and convalescent COVID-19 was sourced from the United States, Italy and Spain.

In terms of age and location, participants ranged from roughly 18 to 95 years and lived in about two dozen US areas. Allocation to cohorts depended on clinical history reported by the participants. In the authors' methods: Estimation of nucleated cell counts was performed using reference gene primer amplification. Using immunoSEQ multiplex PCR, the repertoire was profiled, and TCRdb retains in-frame clones only, with some absent. D and trimming come from the DNA, and the V and J calls and clone size come from that table. The data show about 120,000 clones, with around 83% seen just once and about 4% held by the top ten. This sequence originates from a woman in her 30s who had recovered from COVID-19. The sample consisted of PBMCs or T cells enriched from blood (not recorded which).

CDR3 region: CAWRTGGNQPQHF. The CDR3 DNA reads as TGTGCCTGGAGGACGGGGGGCAATCAGCCCCAGCATTTT. V and J are TRBV30 and TRBJ1-5; D is perhaps TRBD1 (5 bases). In germline, CDR1 is GTSNPN, CDR2 SVGIG (reference sequence). Trimming stripped 3 bases from V and 2 bases from J, with 8 bases between. This CDR3 region has 13 residues.